The sequence of this T cell receptor (beta chain) was determined in a study of T cell responses to AZD1222 COVID-19 vaccine. Study-wide findings and caveats: Mostly white British, mostly female donors; authors suggested clonal diversity may be underestimated.

To note about this clone: Its target is unknown.

The CDR3 length is 16 residues. CDR1 and CDR2 from the germline V gene are MDHEN and SYDVKM. V dropped 6 bases and J dropped 2 bases, with 17 bases sitting between them. Assay: immunoSEQ multiplex PCR; the TCRdb copy retains only in-frame clones and omits some. The sample gives 250,000 to 300,000 clones, 94% of which show up once; roughly 0.5% is in the top ten. The rearrangement uses TRBV28 and TRBJ1-5, with TRBD1 as a possible D gene (6 bases). The sequence derives from an adult who received the AZD1222 COVID-19 vaccine. The specimen comprised peripheral blood, sampled 28 days after the second AZD1222 dose. This CDR3 is CASSRGGRLGNQPQHF. The CDR3 coding sequence is TGTGCCAGCAGCAGAGGGGGGCGCCTTGGCAATCAGCCCCAGCATTTT. Full variable domain (outside the CDR3, taken from reference TRBV28 and TRBJ1-5): DVKVTQSSRYLVKRTGEKVFLECVQDMDHENMFWYRQDPGLGLRLIYFSYDVKMKEKGDIPEGYSVSREKKERFSLILESASTNQTSMYLCASSRGGRLGNQPQHFGDGTRLSIL.